This note documents a single TCR beta chain sequence. CDR3 size: 13 residues. Trimming took 3 bases from V and 4 from J; bases not matched to a gene: 2. CDR1 is MNHEY and CDR2 is SMNVEV in the germline V gene (reference sequence). The data were taken from a study of shared clonotypes between healthy human individuals. Repertoires were generated with immunoSEQ multiplex PCR, while TCRdb's copy carries only in-frame clones and drops some. Counted here are about 2 million clones, roughly 96% occurring once; the ten biggest clones make up roughly 0.13%. The source is a man aged 18 to 29 in good health. Sequenced sample: naive CD4+ T cells sorted from blood. Subset defined: CD45RA+ positively selected. This chain joins TRBV27 and TRBJ2-5, with 7 positions matching TRBD1. The CDR3 DNA reads as TGTGCCAGCAGTTTCACAGGGGTAGAGACCCAGTACTTC. Protein product: CASSFTGVETQYF.